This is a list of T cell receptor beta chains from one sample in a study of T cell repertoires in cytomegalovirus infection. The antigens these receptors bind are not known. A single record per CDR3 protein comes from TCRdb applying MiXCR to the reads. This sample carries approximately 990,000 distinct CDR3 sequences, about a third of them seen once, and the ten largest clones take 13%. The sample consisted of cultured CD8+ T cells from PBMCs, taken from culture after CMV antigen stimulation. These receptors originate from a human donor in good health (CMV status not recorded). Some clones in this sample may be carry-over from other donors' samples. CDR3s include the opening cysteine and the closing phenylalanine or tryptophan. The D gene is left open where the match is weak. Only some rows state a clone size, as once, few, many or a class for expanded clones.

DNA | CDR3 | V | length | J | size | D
TGTGCCAGCACCTTGGCGGGGGGGCTGAGGGACAATGAGCAGTTCTTC | CASTLAGGLRDNEQFF | TRBV27 | 16 | TRBJ2-1 | NA | TRBD2
TGTGCCAGCATGTCACGGCGCTCTGGGGCCAACGTCCTGACTTTC | CASMSRRSGANVLTF | TRBV27 | 15 | TRBJ2-6 | few | NA
TGTGCCAGCAGTTTAGGGCTAGAGGCCAGCCTACGACGTGGGCAGTACTTC | CASSLGLEASLRRGQYF | TRBV12-3/TRBV12-4 | 17 | TRBJ2-7 | NA | NA
TGTGCCAGCAGCCCCCGACTAGCGGGGCCCAACAATGAGCAGTTCTTC | CASSPRLAGPNNEQFF | TRBV7-6 | 16 | TRBJ2-1 | many | TRBD2
TGTGCCAGCAGCCATGGGACAGGGTACTCACCCCTCCACTTT | CASSHGTGYSPLHF | TRBV14 | 14 | TRBJ1-6 | few | TRBD1
TGTGCCAGCAGCTTAGTGCCAGGGCAGGATGAAAAACTGTTTTTT | CASSLVPGQDEKLFF | TRBV7-3 | 15 | TRBJ1-4 | once | NA
TGTGCCAGCAGCTCCGGACTAGGGAGAGATACGCAGTATTTT | CASSSGLGRDTQYF | TRBV11-2 | 14 | TRBJ2-3 | NA | TRBD2
TGTGCCAGCAGCCGCATCCCGGGACAGGGGAGCACAGATACGCAGTATTTT | CASSRIPGQGSTDTQYF | TRBV3-1 | 17 | TRBJ2-3 | once | TRBD1
TGTGCCAGCAGGCTGGGCAGGTGGGGGGACACTGAAGCTTTCTTT | CASRLGRWGDTEAFF | TRBV27 | 15 | TRBJ1-1 | NA | NA
TGTGCCAGCAGTTTAGGACAGGGAGCGGAAAAACTGTTTTTT | CASSLGQGAEKLFF | TRBV12-3/TRBV12-4 | 14 | TRBJ1-4 | many | TRBD1